This T cell receptor beta chain appears in the sequencing data of a study of shared clonotypes between healthy human individuals. This CDR3 contains 14 residues. CDR1 KGHSH and CDR2 LQKENI come from the germline V gene. Trimming shortened V by 3 bases and J by 3 bases, and 11 bases separated the two germline ends. The study's findings and limits: Sequencing depth was a factor that was expected to affect clonotype sharing among donors.

In the case of this clone: What it binds is unknown.

This table comes from immunoSEQ multiplex PCR, and its TCRdb copy is limited to in-frame clones, with some not included. The sample holds about 2 million clones, 90% to 95% seen once. Sequencing input: naive CD4+ T cells sorted from blood. This sample's subset: CD45RA+ positively selected. The TCR comes from a man between 18 and 35 years old in good health. The rearrangement joins TRBV18 to TRBJ1-1; D gene uncertain. The CDR3 DNA reads as TGTGCCAGCTCACCCCCGGTGTTTGACACTGAAGCTTTCTTT. As protein: CASSPPVFDTEAFF.